Presented here are 19 T cell receptor beta chains from one specimen sequenced in a study of response to subunit inactivated influenza vaccine (dated by TCRdb to the late 2010s). Receptor amplification or capture employed RT-PCR. The data were produced on an Illumina HiSeq 2500. Using fastp trimming at Q25 and MiXCR clonotype assembly, TCRdb reanalyzed the public sequencing data and kept in-frame beta chains. Here each entry gathers all rows of one CDR3 protein and keeps the most common genes and DNA. In all, the sample holds about 780,000 distinct CDR3 sequences, and under 20% of those were seen once. The ten biggest clones cover roughly 10% of the sample. Sequenced material: PBMCs from blood, taken 4 to 6 days after vaccination. The receptors stem from a man in his fifties or sixties who received an inactivated influenza vaccine. Donor details come from another sample of the same person, matched by shared clones.

This clonotype was seen ten or more times. This chain joins TRBV12-3 or TRBV12-4 and TRBJ2-3; TRBD2 aligns across 9 bases. The junction had 4 bases not matched to a gene; V was cut back by 3 bases and J by 3 bases. The CDR3 is made up of 15 amino acids. The chain's CDR3 is CASSLAGGRTDTQYF. The CDR3 DNA follows: TGTGCCAGCAGTTTGGCGGGGGGGCGGACAGATACGCAGTATTTT.

V and J are TRBV11-2 and TRBJ2-5, with 12 bases that match TRBD1. The CDR3 covers 16 residues. Germline assignment: CDR1 SGHAT and CDR2 FQNNGV. V dropped 5 bases and J dropped 5; count of bases not matched to a gene: 9. The CDR3 nucleotides read TGTGCCAGCAGCCCGATGCTGGGACAGGGGGCTGAGACCCAGTACTTC. Its translation: CASSPMLGQGAETQYF.

This clonotype turned up a few times. The J gene is TRBJ2-1, the V gene TRBV10-3; 8 bases are a match to TRBD1. Germline values: CDR1 ENHRY, CDR2 SYGVKD. The J segment lost 4 bases and the V segment lost 3 bases, leaving 5 bases of the junction unmatched. The CDR3 loop spans 15 amino acids. The CDR3 nucleotides are TGTGCCATCAGTGAAGGACAGGGAAGGTACAATGAGCAGTTCTTC. Its translation: CAISEGQGRYNEQFF.

CDR3 loop: CASSPNLQGTYGYTF. The CDR3 DNA reads as TGTGCCAGCAGCCCTAACCTACAGGGGACCTATGGCTACACCTTC. V gene TRBV6-1 combines with J gene TRBJ1-2, with TRBD1 identical over 7 bases. Germline V gene lookup returns CDR1 MNHNS and CDR2 SASEGT. J lost 4 bases, V lost 6 bases, and 11 bases had no gene match. This CDR3 is built from 15 residues.

V and J are TRBV20-1 and TRBJ2-3, with D perhaps given as TRBD1 or TRBD2 (5 bases each). The CDR3 runs to 15 residues. Trimming removed 0 bases from V and 6 bases from J, with 16 bases in between. CDR1 and CDR2 (germline): DFQATT, SNEGSKA (reference sequence). The CDR3 reads CSAREGAGRGDTQYF. In DNA, the CDR3 is TGCAGTGCTAGAGAGGGAGCAGGGAGAGGGGATACGCAGTATTTT.

The V call is TRBV15, the J call TRBJ2-3; a possible D gene is TRBD1 (6 bases). The CDR3 has 18 amino acids. V was cut by 0 bases and J by 0 bases, with 16 bases left in between. Germline V gene data show CDR1 as LNHNV and CDR2 as YYDKDF (reference sequence). CDR3 nucleotides: TGTGCCACCAGCAGAGATCCGGCAGGGGTGTCTAGCACAGATACGCAGTATTTT. This translates into CATSRDPAGVSSTDTQYF.

This clonotype was counted ten times or more. The genes are TRBV20-1 and TRBJ1-5; 7 bases align to TRBD1. This CDR3 is 13 amino acids long. V was pared by 6 bases and J by 3 bases, with 5 bases of the junction left unmatched. The germline CDR1 and CDR2 sequences are DFQATT and SNEGSKA (reference sequence). The CDR3 coding sequence is TGCAGTGCACAGGGGTACGACAATCAGCCCCAGCATTTT. Translation: CSAQGYDNQPQHF.

In this sample, this clonotype turned up many times. The V gene is TRBV29-1, the J gene TRBJ2-4; D tentatively reads TRBD1 or TRBD2 (6 bases each). Per germline, CDR1 SQVTM and CDR2 ANQGSEA. The CDR3 totals 13 residues. Trimming stripped 3 bases from V and 9 bases from J, with 15 bases between. CDR3 sequence: CSVDSGGQGIQYF. CDR3 nucleotides: TGCAGCGTTGATTCCGGGGGCCAGGGCATTCAGTACTTC.

The genes are TRBV16 and TRBJ2-7, with 9 bases lining up with TRBD1. Germline V gene data show CDR1 as KGHSY and CDR2 as FQNENV. The V segment lost 4 bases and the J segment 6 bases; nucleotides outside the gene matches: 13. This CDR3 has 16 residues. This CDR3 is CASSRQNPGQGGEQYF. The CDR3 DNA is TGTGCCAGCAGCCGGCAAAACCCGGGACAGGGAGGCGAGCAGTACTTC.

Worth noting for this clonotype: Mismatch with germline at one junction end may stem from a read error. The rearrangement links TRBV19 to TRBJ2-2; TRBD2 might be the D (5 bases). Per germline, CDR1 LNHDA and CDR2 SQIVND (reference sequence). The CDR3 loop spans 13 amino acids. CDR3 coding DNA: TGTGACAGTAGTAAATCGGGGACCGGGGAGCTGTTTTTT. Translated, it gives CDSSKSGTGELFF. Variable domain in full (rest from reference TRBV19 and TRBJ2-2): DGGITQSPKYLFRKEGQNVTLSCEQNLNHDAMYWYRQDPGQGLRLIYYSQIVNDFQKGDIAEGYSVSREKKESFPLTVTSAQKNPTAFYLCDSSKSGTGELFFGEGSRLTVL.

This clonotype occurred a few times. The chain combines TRBV27 with TRBJ1-4, with 7 bases identical to TRBD1. The J segment lost 10 bases and the V segment lost 5 bases, leaving 10 bases of the junction unmatched. Germline V CDR1 and CDR2: MNHEY, SMNVEV (reference sequence). This CDR3 region has 14 residues. CDR3 sequence reads: CASSDRQGGGKLFF. The CDR3 DNA sequence: TGTGCCAGCAGTGACAGACAGGGCGGTGGAAAACTGTTTTTT.

This clonotype was recorded a few times. The rearrangement links TRBV6-1 to TRBJ2-7, with D possibly matching TRBD2 (7 bases). Trimming cost V 9 bases and J 0 bases, with 15 bases left between them. Germline V gene sequence: CDR1 MNHNS, CDR2 SASEGT. CDR3 size: 14 residues. The CDR3 region has the DNA TGTGCCAGTACACGGGGGGCATACTCCTACGAGCAGTACTTC. It specifies CASTRGAYSYEQYF.

The gene calls are TRBV3-1 and TRBJ2-3, with 7 positions matching TRBD2. Germline V gene lookup returns CDR1 LGHDT and CDR2 YNNKEL (reference sequence). Trimming at V came to 4 bases and at J to 3 bases, leaving 7 bases not matched to a gene. The length of the CDR3 is 15 residues. In DNA, the CDR3 is TGTGCCAGCAGCCCCGCCCGGGGAGGGACAGATACGCAGTATTTT. It codes for CASSPARGGTDTQYF.

This clonotype was observed a handful of times. This CDR3 reads CASSIEDTGSYEQYF. The CDR3 coding sequence is TGTGCCAGTAGTATTGAGGACACGGGCTCCTACGAGCAGTACTTC. V is TRBV19 and J is TRBJ2-7; D possibly corresponds to TRBD1 (5 bases). CDR1 is LNHDA, CDR2 SQIVND, per germline (reference sequence). This CDR3 has 15 amino acids. The V and J ends lost 3 bases and 0 bases respectively, with 12 bases between them. Variable domain in full (rest from reference TRBV19 and TRBJ2-7): DGGITQSPKYLFRKEGQNVTLSCEQNLNHDAMYWYRQDPGQGLRLIYYSQIVNDFQKGDIAEGYSVSREKKESFPLTVTSAQKNPTAFYLCASSIEDTGSYEQYFGPGTRLTVT.

The rearrangement links TRBV7-9 to TRBJ2-2; D is uncertain. Germline V gives CDR1 SEHNR, CDR2 FQNEAQ (reference sequence). This CDR3 has 12 amino acids. V lost 3 bases and J lost 7, with 6 bases in between. DNA of the CDR3: TGTGCCAGCAGCTTGCTGGTCGGGGAGCTGTTTTTT. Encoded protein: CASSLLVGELFF.

This clonotype was detected ten times or more. The chain links TRBV12-3 or TRBV12-4 to TRBJ2-7; 7 bases align to TRBD1. The CDR3 is made up of 13 amino acids. V lost 3 bases, J lost 8 bases, and 7 bases stayed unmatched. For the CDR3, the DNA is TGTGCCAGCAGTTTTGGACAGGCCGTCCAGCAGTACTTC. This sequence encodes CASSFGQAVQQYF.

This chain links TRBV20-1 with TRBJ1-1; 8 bases are shared with TRBD1. V trimming: 6 bases; J trimming: 0 bases; junction bases outside the gene matches: 12. CDR1 and CDR2 (germline): DFQATT, SNEGSKA (reference sequence). The CDR3 is 16 residues long. The CDR3 bases are TGCAGTGCGAGACAGGGGACCTACCCCATGAACACTGAAGCTTTCTTT. Amino acid sequence: CSARQGTYPMNTEAFF.

This clonotype was detected a few times. The rearrangement links TRBV29-1 to TRBJ1-1; TRBD1 matches 8 bases. The CDR3 loop spans 13 amino acids. V lost 1 base and J lost 5; bases outside the gene matches: 3. Per germline, CDR1 SQVTM and CDR2 ANQGSEA. The CDR3 coding sequence is TGCAGCGTTGAAGGTAGGGACAGGACTGAAGCTTTCTTT. The encoded protein is CSVEGRDRTEAFF.

The V gene is TRBV20-1, the J gene TRBJ1-1; a possible D gene is TRBD1 (6 bases). The germline V gene has CDR1 DFQATT and CDR2 SNEGSKA (reference sequence). V lost 3 bases to trimming and J lost 11 bases, with 22 bases between them. CDR3 length: 14 residues. This CDR3 reads CSARPGHAIPRAFF. For the CDR3, the DNA is TGCAGTGCTAGGCCGGGACACGCGATCCCGAGGGCTTTCTTT.